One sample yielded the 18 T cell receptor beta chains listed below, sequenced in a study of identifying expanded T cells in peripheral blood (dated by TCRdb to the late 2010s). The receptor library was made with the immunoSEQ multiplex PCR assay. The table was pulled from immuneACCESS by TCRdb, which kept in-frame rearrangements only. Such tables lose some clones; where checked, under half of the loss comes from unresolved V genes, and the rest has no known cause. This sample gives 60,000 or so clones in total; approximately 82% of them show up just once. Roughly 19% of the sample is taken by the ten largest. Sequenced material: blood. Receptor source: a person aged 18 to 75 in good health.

The CDR3 sequence is CATRGPGNTEAFF. Here the CDR3 DNA reads TGTGCCACCAGAGGGCCCGGGAACACTGAAGCTTTCTTT. The chain employs TRBV6-4 and TRBJ1-1; D call uncertain. The CDR3 contains 13 residues. Trimming shortened V by 10 bases and J by 1 base, and 13 bases separated the two germline ends. Germline assignment: CDR1 MRHNA and CDR2 SNTAGT.

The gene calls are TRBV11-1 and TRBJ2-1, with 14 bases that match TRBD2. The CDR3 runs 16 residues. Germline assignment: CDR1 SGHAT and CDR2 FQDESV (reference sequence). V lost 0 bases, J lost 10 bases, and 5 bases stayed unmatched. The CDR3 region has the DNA TGTGCCAGCAGCTTAGCGGCTGGACTAGCGGGGGGAGAGCAGTTCTTC. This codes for CASSLAAGLAGGEQFF.

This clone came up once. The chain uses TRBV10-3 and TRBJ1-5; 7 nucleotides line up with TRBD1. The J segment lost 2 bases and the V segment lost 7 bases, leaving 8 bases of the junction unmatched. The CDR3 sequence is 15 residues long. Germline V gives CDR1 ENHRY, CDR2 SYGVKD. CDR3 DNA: TGTGCCATCAAACAGGGGTTAGAAGGCAATCAGCCCCAGCATTTT. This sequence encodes CAIKQGLEGNQPQHF.

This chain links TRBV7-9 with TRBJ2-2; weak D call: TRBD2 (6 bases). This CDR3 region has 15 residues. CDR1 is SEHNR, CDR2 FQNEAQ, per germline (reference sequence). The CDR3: CAGGIGLGNTGELFF. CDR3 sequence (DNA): TGTGCTGGCGGGATTGGGCTGGGGAACACCGGGGAGCTGTTTTTT.

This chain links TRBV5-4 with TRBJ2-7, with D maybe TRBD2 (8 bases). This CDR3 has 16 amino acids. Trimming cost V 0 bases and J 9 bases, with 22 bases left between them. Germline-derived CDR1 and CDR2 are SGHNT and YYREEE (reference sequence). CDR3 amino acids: CASSLGQGGRPVGQYF. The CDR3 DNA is TGTGCCAGCAGCTTGGGACAGGGCGGGAGGCCAGTAGGGCAGTACTTC.

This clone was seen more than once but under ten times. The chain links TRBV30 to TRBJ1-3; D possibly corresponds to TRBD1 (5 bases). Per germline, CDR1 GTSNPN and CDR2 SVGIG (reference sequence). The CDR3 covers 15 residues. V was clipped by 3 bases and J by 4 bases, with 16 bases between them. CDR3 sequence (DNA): TGTGCCTGGAGAAACTGGGGGGGGTCGGGAAACACCATATATTTT. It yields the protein CAWRNWGGSGNTIYF.

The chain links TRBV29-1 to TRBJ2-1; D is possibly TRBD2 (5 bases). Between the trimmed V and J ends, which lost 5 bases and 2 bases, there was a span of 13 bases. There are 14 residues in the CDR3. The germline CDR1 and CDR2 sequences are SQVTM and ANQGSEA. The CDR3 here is CSVKQRATYNEQFF. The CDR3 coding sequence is TGCAGCGTTAAACAGAGGGCCACCTACAATGAGCAGTTCTTC.

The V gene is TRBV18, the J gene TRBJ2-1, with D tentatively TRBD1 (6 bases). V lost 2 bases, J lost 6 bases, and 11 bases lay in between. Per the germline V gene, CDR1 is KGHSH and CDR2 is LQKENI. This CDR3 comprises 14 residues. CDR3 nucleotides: TGTGCCAGCTCACCAAGCAGGGGACGCAATGAGCAGTTCTTC. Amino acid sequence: CASSPSRGRNEQFF.

The CDR3 here is CASSLGASGVYNEQFF. The CDR3 DNA reads TGCGCCAGCAGCTTGGGGGCTAGCGGGGTCTACAATGAGCAGTTCTTC. The chain uses TRBV5-1 and TRBJ2-1; 9 bases are a match to TRBD2. The V and J ends lost 0 bases and 3 bases, in that order; junction bases with no gene match: 4. Germline CDR1 is SGHRS and CDR2 is YFSETQ. The length of the CDR3 is 16 residues. The full variable domain, with the rest looked up from reference TRBV5-1 and TRBJ2-1, is KAGVTQTPRYLIKTRGQQVTLSCSPISGHRSVSWYQQTPGQGLQFLFEYFSETQRNKGNFPGRFSGRQFSNSRSEMNVSTLELGDSALYLCASSLGASGVYNEQFFGPGTRLTVL.

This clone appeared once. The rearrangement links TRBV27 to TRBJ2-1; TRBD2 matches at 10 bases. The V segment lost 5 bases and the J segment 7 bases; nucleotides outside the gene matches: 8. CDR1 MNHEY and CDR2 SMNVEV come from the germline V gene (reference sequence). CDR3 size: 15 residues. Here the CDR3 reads CASSPLAGVHNEQFF. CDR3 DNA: TGTGCCAGCAGTCCCCTAGCGGGAGTTCATAATGAGCAGTTCTTC.

The CDR3 region is CASSLRDSSTDTQYF. The CDR3 DNA reads TGTGCCAGCAGTCTCCGGGACAGTAGCACAGATACGCAGTATTTT. V and J are TRBV25-1 and TRBJ2-3; TRBD1 aligns across 7 bases. Trimming removed 5 bases from V and 0 bases from J; junction bases left unmatched: 5. Germline V gene data show CDR1 as MGHDK and CDR2 as SYGVNS. The CDR3 is made up of 15 amino acids.

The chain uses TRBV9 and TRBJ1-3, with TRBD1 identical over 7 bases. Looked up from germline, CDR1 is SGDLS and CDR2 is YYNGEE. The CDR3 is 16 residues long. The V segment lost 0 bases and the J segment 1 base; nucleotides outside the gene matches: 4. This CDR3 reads CASSVEQGQSGNTIYF. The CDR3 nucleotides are TGTGCCAGCAGCGTAGAACAGGGGCAATCTGGAAACACCATATATTTT.

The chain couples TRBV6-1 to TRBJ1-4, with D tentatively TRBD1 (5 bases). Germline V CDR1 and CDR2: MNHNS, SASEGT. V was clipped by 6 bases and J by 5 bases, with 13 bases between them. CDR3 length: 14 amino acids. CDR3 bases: TGTGCCAGCAGCCCGGGACTGTCAAATGAAAAACTGTTTTTT. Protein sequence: CASSPGLSNEKLFF.

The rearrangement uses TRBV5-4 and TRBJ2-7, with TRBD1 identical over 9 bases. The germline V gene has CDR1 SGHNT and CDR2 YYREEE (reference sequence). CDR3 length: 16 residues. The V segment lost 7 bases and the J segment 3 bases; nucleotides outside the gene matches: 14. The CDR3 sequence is CASPCSGTGRIYEQYF. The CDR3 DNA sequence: TGTGCCAGCCCCTGCTCCGGGACAGGGAGGATCTACGAGCAGTACTTC.

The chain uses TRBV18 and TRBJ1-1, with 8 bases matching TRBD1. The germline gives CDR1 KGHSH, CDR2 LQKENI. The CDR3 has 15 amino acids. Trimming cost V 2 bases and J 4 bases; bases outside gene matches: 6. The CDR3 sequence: CASSPGQGAITEAFF. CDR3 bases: TGTGCCAGCTCACCAGGGCAGGGGGCCATCACTGAAGCTTTCTTT.

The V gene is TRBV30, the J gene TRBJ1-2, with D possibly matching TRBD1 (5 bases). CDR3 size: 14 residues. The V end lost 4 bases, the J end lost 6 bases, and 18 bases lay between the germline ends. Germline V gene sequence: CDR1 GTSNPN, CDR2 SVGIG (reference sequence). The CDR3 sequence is CAWIRAGPPHGYTF. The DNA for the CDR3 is TGTGCCTGGATCCGGGCGGGGCCACCCCATGGCTACACCTTC.

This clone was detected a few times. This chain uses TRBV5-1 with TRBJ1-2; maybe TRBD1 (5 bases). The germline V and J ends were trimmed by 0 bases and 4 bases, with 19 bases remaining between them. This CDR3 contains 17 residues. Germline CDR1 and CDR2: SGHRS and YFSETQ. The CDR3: CASSLEGSTGGIYGYTF. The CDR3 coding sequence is TGCGCCAGCAGCTTGGAGGGGAGCACCGGAGGTATCTATGGCTACACCTTC.

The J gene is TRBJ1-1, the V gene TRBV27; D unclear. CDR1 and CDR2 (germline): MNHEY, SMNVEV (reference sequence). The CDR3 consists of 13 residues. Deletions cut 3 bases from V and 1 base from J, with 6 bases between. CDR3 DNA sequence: TGTGCCAGCAGTTTTAAGGGGAACACTGAAGCTTTCTTT. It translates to CASSFKGNTEAFF.